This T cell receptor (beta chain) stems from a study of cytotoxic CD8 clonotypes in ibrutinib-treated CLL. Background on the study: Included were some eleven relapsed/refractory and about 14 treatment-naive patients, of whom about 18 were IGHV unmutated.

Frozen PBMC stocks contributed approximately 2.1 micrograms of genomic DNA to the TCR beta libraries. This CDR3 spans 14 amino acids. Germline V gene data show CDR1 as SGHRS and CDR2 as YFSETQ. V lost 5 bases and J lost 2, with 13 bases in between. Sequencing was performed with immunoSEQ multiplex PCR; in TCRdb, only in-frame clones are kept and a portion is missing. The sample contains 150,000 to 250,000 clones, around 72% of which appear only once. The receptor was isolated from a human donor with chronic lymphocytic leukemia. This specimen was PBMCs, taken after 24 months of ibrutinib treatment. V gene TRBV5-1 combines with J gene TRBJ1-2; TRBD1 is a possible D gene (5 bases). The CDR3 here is CASRLGTENYGYTF. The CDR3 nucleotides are TGCGCCAGCAGACTAGGGACGGAGAACTATGGCTACACCTTC.